This TCR beta chain was recorded in a study of technical replicates of blood from a handful of donors. The protocol was immunoSEQ multiplex PCR, while the TCRdb copy is restricted to in-frame clones and leaves out a portion. The sample consists of around 56,000 clones, roughly 95% of them appearing once. This CDR3 is 13 amino acids long. V gave up 1 base and J gave up 4 bases, with 10 bases separating them. Per the germline V gene, CDR1 is GTSNPN and CDR2 is SVGIG (reference sequence). This TCR was sampled from a human donor in good health. Some clones in this sample may be carry-over from other donors' samples. What was sequenced was PBMCs. The chain couples TRBV30 to TRBJ1-2; the D gene is possibly TRBD1 (6 bases). As DNA, the CDR3 is TGTGCCTGGAGTGCCACAGGGATCTATGGCTACACCTTC. Amino acid sequence: CAWSATGIYGYTF.